Here is one T cell receptor beta chain with its context. These data come from a study of shared T cell receptors in the human thymus. TCRdb keeps only in-frame clones here, not all; method: immunoSEQ multiplex PCR. Of 700,000 or so clones in the sample, around 85% were seen once. This CDR3 region has 15 residues. CDR1 and CDR2 (germline): MDHEN, SYDVKM. The ends lost 7 bases at V and 6 bases at J; junction bases unmatched: 13. This sample was also put to use in a study of human thymus T cells. That study reports: Samples came from healthy Finnish infants during open corrective cardiac surgery. Thymus tissue was removed during corrective cardiac surgery. Thymic and blood repertoires appeared to carry a bias in their V and J gene usage.

The clonotype was recovered from a girl in the first two years of life with a congenital heart defect. Sequencing was done on a sample of thymocytes. The V gene is TRBV28, the J gene TRBJ2-7; 9 bases match TRBD1. The CDR3 reads CASTTEQGARLEQYF. Here the CDR3 DNA reads TGTGCCAGCACGACCGAACAGGGGGCGCGTCTCGAGCAGTACTTC.